Sequencing of this T cell receptor beta chain was carried out in a study of Ad26.COV2.S vaccination and SARS-CoV-2 variants. The wider study: Into the muscle, Ad26.COV2.S was dosed once or twice, 56 days apart. Study-wide results and caveats: Possible underestimation of total T cell responses by the TCR breadth and depth analyses was noted.

Here immunoSEQ multiplex PCR was the method, and the copy in TCRdb shows in-frame clones only, minus some. The table includes approximately 300,000 clones, 85% to 90% detected once. The J segment lost 2 bases and the V segment lost 0 bases, leaving 4 bases of the junction unmatched. The CDR3 covers 15 residues. From germline, CDR1 is SGHRS and CDR2 YFSETQ. The count of this clone is one. The antigen is unknown. Treatment here: about 20 received Ad26.COV2.S at low or high dose, single or two shots; five or six received placebo; per-sample allocation not given. All samples were drawn on day 63, counting from the first vaccine or placebo injection. An 18-55-year-old adult in Boston served as donor. Its platform was an Ad26 vector, and its expressed antigen was Wuhan-strain SARS-CoV-2 spike.

The chain carries TRBV5-1 and TRBJ1-2; 7 bases align to TRBD1. The material sequenced was peripheral blood, taken in a trial of Ad26.COV2.S vaccine versus placebo. The source of this sequence is a person aged 18 to 59 who received the Ad26.COV2.S COVID-19 vaccine or a placebo. The CDR3 DNA reads TGCGCCAGCAGCTTGGTGAGGGGGCCAAACTATGGCTACACCTTC. This gives the protein CASSLVRGPNYGYTF.